These 27 T cell receptor beta chains were sequenced from one sample in a study of CD8 T cells in Susac syndrome. Reverse transcription of roughly 0.5 to 1 ug RNA used random hexamers. One entry per CDR3 protein, called by TCRdb with MiXCR from the immunoSEQ multiplex PCR reads. The data hold approximately 70,000 distinct CDR3 sequences, with around 95% observed a single time. The sample was CD8+ T cells from PBMCs. The receptors originated from a human donor with multiple sclerosis.

The chain joins TRBV20-1 to TRBJ1-2, with TRBD1 identical over 7 bases. Germline CDR1 DFQATT, CDR2 SNEGSKA (reference sequence). V lost 1 base, J lost 4 bases, and 12 bases stayed unmatched. The CDR3 length is 16 residues. The CDR3 loop is CSARGTPGQPLYGYTF. CDR3 nucleotides: TGCAGTGCTAGAGGAACACCGGGACAGCCCCTCTATGGCTACACCTTC.

The chain is built from TRBV9 and TRBJ2-1; unclear D gene. The length of the CDR3 is 17 residues. From germline, CDR1 is SGDLS and CDR2 YYNGEE. V was trimmed by 3 bases and J by 1 base, leaving 17 bases between them. The DNA for the CDR3 is TGTGCCAGCAGCGGTGCCTTGCCTACGCTTTCCTACAATGAGCAGTTCTTC. Translated, it gives CASSGALPTLSYNEQFF.

The chain couples TRBV3-1 to TRBJ2-5; D gene uncertain. The V end lost 4 bases, the J end lost 5 bases, and 17 bases lay between the germline ends. CDR3 length equals 15 residues. The germline V gene has CDR1 LGHDT and CDR2 YNNKEL (reference sequence). This CDR3 is CASSPPDQQLETQYF. CDR3 bases: TGTGCCAGCAGCCCACCGGACCAGCAGCTGGAGACCCAGTACTTC.

The CDR3 loop reads CASRPGHTNSYEQYF. CDR3 nucleotide sequence: TGTGCCAGCAGACCCGGACACACCAACTCCTACGAGCAGTACTTC. The chain couples TRBV12-3 or TRBV12-4 to TRBJ2-7; D might be TRBD1 (5 bases). Trimming took 6 bases from V and 0 from J, leaving 15 bases between them. The length of the CDR3 is 15 residues.

CDR3 nucleotides: TGTGCCATCAGCGTGACAGGTTCTCCTTGGAATGAGCAGTTCTTC. Translated: CAISVTGSPWNEQFF. The rearrangement uses TRBV10-3 and TRBJ2-1; weak D call: TRBD1 (6 bases). In germline, CDR1 is ENHRY, CDR2 SYGVKD. Trimming pared 6 bases from V and 7 bases from J, leaving 19 bases between. The length of the CDR3 is 15 residues.

The chain combines TRBV11-2 with TRBJ2-1, with D maybe TRBD2 (5 bases). CDR1 is SGHAT, CDR2 FQNNGV, per germline. The CDR3 contains 14 residues. V shed 3 bases and J shed 5 bases, with 11 bases lying between them. Written as DNA, the CDR3 is TGTGCCAGCAGCTTGGGCGGGCCAAACAATGAGCAGTTCTTC. Translated, it gives CASSLGGPNNEQFF.

This chain joins TRBV20-1 and TRBJ2-3, with 7 bases lining up with TRBD2. The CDR3 loop spans 13 amino acids. From germline, CDR1 is DFQATT and CDR2 SNEGSKA (reference sequence). The ends lost 2 bases at V and 3 bases at J; junction bases unmatched: 2. As DNA, the CDR3 is TGCAGTGCTAGATGGCGGGGGACAGATACGCAGTATTTT. It translates to CSARWRGTDTQYF.

V gene TRBV30 combines with J gene TRBJ2-1; possibly TRBD1 for D (6 bases). The germline V gene encodes CDR1 GTSNPN and CDR2 SVGIG (reference sequence). CDR3 length equals 15 residues. The V and J ends lost 2 bases and 2 bases respectively, with 13 bases between them. CDR3 sequence (DNA): TGTGCCTGGAGTTTGCCAGGGGTGACCTACAATGAGCAGTTCTTC. It translates to CAWSLPGVTYNEQFF.

The chain employs TRBV7-6 and TRBJ2-1; the D is unclear. Germline V gene data show CDR1 as SGHVS and CDR2 as FNYEAQ. Trimming cost V 5 bases and J 7 bases, with 21 bases left between them. This CDR3 is 16 amino acids long. As DNA, the CDR3 is TGTGCCAGCAGCCAAACTGTCGGCTCACCGGCGAATGAGCAGTTCTTC. Amino acids: CASSQTVGSPANEQFF.

The chain has TRBV20-1 and TRBJ2-4, with 8 positions matching TRBD1. Germline V gene sequence: CDR1 DFQATT, CDR2 SNEGSKA (reference sequence). This CDR3 has 14 residues. V lost 8 bases, J lost 4 bases, and 10 bases stayed unmatched. CDR3 nucleotides: TGCAGTATTTGGTCAGGGGGCTCAAAAAACATTCAGTACTTC. The encoded protein is CSIWSGGSKNIQYF.

The CDR3 loop reads CATTPDRSSYNEQFF. The CDR3 DNA follows: TGTGCCACCACACCGGACAGGAGCTCCTACAATGAGCAGTTCTTC. The gene calls are TRBV15 and TRBJ2-1, with 7 bases lining up with TRBD1. The V gene's germline CDR1 is LNHNV and CDR2 YYDKDF (reference sequence). The J segment lost 0 bases and the V segment lost 7 bases, leaving 6 bases of the junction unmatched. This CDR3 has 15 amino acids.

V is TRBV6-6 and J is TRBJ2-3; D not certain. Germline values: CDR1 MNHNY, CDR2 SVGAGI (reference sequence). The CDR3 loop spans 14 amino acids. V gave up 6 bases and J gave up 1 base, with 11 bases separating them. CDR3 nucleotide sequence: TGTGCCAGCAGCTGGTTGGGCGGCACAGATACGCAGTATTTT. The encoded protein is CASSWLGGTDTQYF.

The V gene is TRBV4-1, the J gene TRBJ2-1; 7 bases fit TRBD2. The CDR3 runs to 14 residues. CDR1 MGHRA and CDR2 YSYEKL come from the germline V gene. V lost 5 bases and J lost 2; bases outside the gene matches: 3. CDR3 loop: CASSAGAAYNEQFF. The CDR3 DNA follows: TGCGCCAGCAGCGCGGGAGCGGCCTACAATGAGCAGTTCTTC.

The V call is TRBV20-1, the J call TRBJ2-7; no definite D call. V lost 3 bases and J 0 bases, leaving 9 bases between the germline ends. Germline lookup yields CDR1 DFQATT and CDR2 SNEGSKA (reference sequence). This CDR3 spans 13 amino acids. The CDR3 DNA sequence: TGCAGTGCTAGGCGGCTGAGCTCCTACGAGCAGTACTTC. Residues: CSARRLSSYEQYF.

The genes are TRBV20-1 and TRBJ2-1; the match to TRBD2 covers 10 bases. The CDR3 consists of 15 residues. Trimming removed 5 bases from V and 6 bases from J; junction bases left unmatched: 10. CDR1 is DFQATT and CDR2 is SNEGSKA in the germline V gene (reference sequence). The CDR3 reads CSARPLAGESNEQFF. The CDR3 region has the DNA TGCAGTGCTCGGCCTCTAGCGGGAGAATCCAATGAGCAGTTCTTC.

The CDR3 reads CASSVEGTSGSYNEQFF. CDR3 bases: TGTGCCAGCAGCGTAGAGGGGACTAGCGGGTCCTACAATGAGCAGTTCTTC. V gene TRBV9 combines with J gene TRBJ2-1; 12 bases fit TRBD2. The CDR3 sequence is 17 residues long. Unmatched junction bases numbered 2, after V lost 0 bases and J lost 1 base. CDR1 is SGDLS, CDR2 YYNGEE, per germline.

This rearrangement joins TRBV6-4 to TRBJ2-7; 8 nucleotides line up with TRBD2. The J segment lost 6 bases and the V segment lost 3 bases, leaving 4 bases of the junction unmatched. This CDR3 region has 13 residues. From germline, CDR1 is MRHNA and CDR2 SNTAGT. The chain's CDR3 is CASSERGEGEQYF. The CDR3 coding sequence is TGTGCCAGCAGTGAGCGGGGGGAAGGCGAGCAGTACTTC.

The chain uses TRBV13 and TRBJ2-5; D unresolved. Germline V gives CDR1 PRHDT, CDR2 FYEKMQ (reference sequence). Trimming took off 1 base at V and 2 bases at J, with 5 bases between the two ends. The CDR3 loop spans 13 amino acids. CDR3 in DNA: TGTGCCAGCAGCTTAGATGAACAAGAGACCCAGTACTTC. Protein sequence: CASSLDEQETQYF.

This sequence joins TRBV7-3 and TRBJ2-2, with TRBD1 identical over 12 bases. CDR1 and CDR2 (germline): SGHTA, FQGTGA. This CDR3 contains 16 residues. Trimming took 5 bases from V and 5 from J; bases not matched to a gene: 6. CDR3 sequence reads: CASSLPGQGATGELFF. The CDR3, as DNA: TGTGCCAGCAGCCTACCGGGACAGGGGGCGACCGGGGAGCTGTTTTTT.

This clonotype was recorded only once. The rearrangement joins TRBV7-9 to TRBJ2-1; possibly TRBD1 for D (7 bases). Germline V lookup: CDR1 SEHNR, CDR2 FQNEAQ (reference sequence). Between the trimmed V and J ends, which lost 5 bases and 0 bases, there was a span of 11 bases. The CDR3 consists of 15 residues. The chain's CDR3 is CASSPRDSSYNEQFF. CDR3 nucleotides: TGTGCCAGCAGCCCGCGGGACAGCTCCTACAATGAGCAGTTCTTC.

The chain has TRBV5-1 and TRBJ2-3; no firm D call. The CDR3 covers 15 residues. From germline, CDR1 is SGHRS and CDR2 YFSETQ. V was shortened by 0 bases and J by 2 bases, with 10 bases between the two germline ends. The CDR3 nucleotides read TGCGCCAGCAGCTTGGACCGGGCCCTCACAGATACGCAGTATTTT. Protein: CASSLDRALTDTQYF.

The chain combines TRBV7-8 with TRBJ2-3, with D uncertain. V shed 1 base and J shed 2 bases, with 10 bases lying between them. Germline V lookup: CDR1 SGHVS, CDR2 FQNEAQ. CDR3 length equals 15 residues. This chain's CDR3 is CASSLVVADTDTQYF. CDR3 DNA: TGTGCCAGCAGCTTAGTGGTTGCGGACACAGATACGCAGTATTTT.

The chain has TRBV24-1 and TRBJ2-3; tentatively, D is TRBD1 or TRBD2 (5 bases each). Trimming cost V 0 bases and J 10 bases, with 10 bases left between them. CDR3 size: 13 residues. Germline lookup yields CDR1 KGHDR and CDR2 SFDVKD. CDR3 DNA sequence: TGTGCCACCAGTGATTTGAGAGGGGCCTCGCAGTATTTT. Its protein product is CATSDLRGASQYF.

This clonotype was seen once. The chain carries TRBV6-2 or TRBV6-3 and TRBJ1-1, with 8 bases matching TRBD1. The ends lost 5 bases at V and 4 bases at J; junction bases unmatched: 3. From germline, CDR1 is MNHEY and CDR2 SVGEGT. This CDR3 is built from 13 residues. DNA for the CDR3: TGTGCCAGCAGTACAGGGGGGAGCACTGAAGCTTTCTTT. Translating gives CASSTGGSTEAFF.

The rearrangement uses TRBV20-1 and TRBJ1-2; D remains unclear. The CDR3 extends over 11 amino acids. The ends were cut back, 3 bases at V and 4 bases at J, with 6 bases in the middle. Germline V gives CDR1 DFQATT, CDR2 SNEGSKA (reference sequence). CDR3 coding DNA: TGCAGTGCTAGGTCTGGCTATGGCTACACCTTC. It is translated as CSARSGYGYTF.

J is TRBJ1-6 and V is TRBV5-1; D is undetermined. Germline values: CDR1 SGHRS, CDR2 YFSETQ. The CDR3 runs 17 residues. V was clipped by 0 bases and J by 8 bases, with 18 bases between them. This CDR3 reads CASSLERPLGLDSPLHF. The CDR3 DNA sequence: TGCGCCAGCAGCTTGGAACGCCCCCTCGGGTTAGATTCACCCCTCCACTTT.

The J gene is TRBJ1-5, the V gene TRBV7-8; 7 bases fit TRBD1. The germline gives CDR1 SGHVS, CDR2 FQNEAQ. V lost 1 base and J lost 3; bases outside the gene matches: 6. This CDR3 spans 16 amino acids. For the CDR3, the DNA is TGTGCCAGCAGCTTAGGTACAGGGGCGATCAATCAGCCCCAGCATTTT. This sequence encodes CASSLGTGAINQPQHF.